This TCR beta chain was sequenced for a study of post-analysis software for immune sequencing data. At the level of the study: The study covered relapsing-remitting, secondary progressive and progressive-relapsing courses of multiple sclerosis.

J was trimmed by 4 bases and V by 6 bases; bases with no gene match: 7. This CDR3 spans 13 amino acids. Germline-derived CDR1 and CDR2 are DFQATT and SNEGSKA (reference sequence). This clonotype was seen only a few times. As yet, its antigen is unknown. The study, taken as a whole, reports: Controls showed significantly higher normalized Chao1 diversity than did multiple sclerosis patients. Samples prepared in the same batch strongly co-clustered by F measure. TRBV5-6, TRBV5-1 and TRBV20-1 belonged to a set of about five TRBV segments that were more frequent in patients than controls.

Unique-molecular-identifier-tagged TCR beta cDNA libraries were used. Researchers reported 550,000 or so cDNA molecules coming from about 0.98 to 11 million T cells. One entry per CDR3 protein results from TCRdb running MiXCR on the PCR reads. Counted here are hundreds of thousands of distinct CDR3 sequences, around 64% occurring once; the ten biggest clones make up 11%. The TCR comes from a girl aged 2 to 9 with multiple sclerosis. The V gene is TRBV20-1, the J gene TRBJ1-2; 8 positions agree with TRBD1. The source material was blood. In DNA, the CDR3 is TGCAGTGCCCAGCGACAGGGGACCTATGGCTACACCTTC. This translates into CSAQRQGTYGYTF.